This T cell receptor (beta chain) was profiled in a study of T cell responses to AZD1222 COVID-19 vaccine. Study-level information: Second-dose intervals of approximately 4 or approximately 12 weeks were pooled. General observations from the study: There were mostly white British donors and more females than males, and clonal diversity was possibly underestimated. Unmutated regions of variants are reportedly targeted by nearly half of spike-specific TCRs. Vaccine-associated CD4 TCRs ranged over spike, dominating at 160-218 and 743-854.

The table came from immunoSEQ multiplex PCR; TCRdb's copy has only in-frame clones and leaves some out. The table lists roughly 120,000 clones, 85% to 90% of them singletons. Comment on this clone: Its antigen is not identified.

The TCR originated in an adult in good health. Here the sequenced sample was peripheral blood, taken on day 0 of AZD1222 vaccination.

The chain's CDR3 is CASRQDYNSPLHF. The CDR3 region has the DNA TGTGCCAGCAGACAGGACTATAATTCACCCCTCCACTTT. The rearrangement joins TRBV6-5 to TRBJ1-6; D perhaps matches TRBD1 (5 bases). Germline V lookup: CDR1 MNHEY, CDR2 SVGAGI. Trimming left V 6 bases short and J 3 bases short, with 6 bases between. This CDR3 region has 13 residues.